These T cell receptor beta chains were read from a single sample in a study of regulatory T cells in long-lasting Graves disease. TCRdb independently ran MiXCR on the multiplex PCR reads; one entry per CDR3 protein. Altogether 400,000 to 450,000 distinct CDR3 sequences are present, 23% being singletons, with the ten largest covering approximately 28%. Sequencing used peripheral blood mononuclear cells (PBMCs), obtained when the disease was refractory, from a patient treated with antithyroid drugs. All receptors derive from a female donor with Graves disease. Each CDR3 is given with its conserved first and last residue. D genes are given only for firm matches. Clone sizes are given selectively: once, few, many, or a class where the clone is expanded.

j_call | v_call | cdr3_length | d_call | clone_size | cdr3_nt | cdr3_aa
TRBJ1-2 | TRBV7-8 | 18 | . | . | TGTGCCAGCAGCTCACAAAGCGGGTGGACAAGGGAGAACTATGGCTACACCTTC | CASSSQSGWTRENYGYTF
TRBJ1-1 | TRBV28 | 12 | . | many | TGTGCCAGCAGGGCGGTAGACACTGAAGCTTTCTTT | CASRAVDTEAFF
TRBJ2-5 | TRBV20-1 | 12 | . | few | TGCAGTACGACCCCGGGTATAGAGACCCAGTACTTC | CSTTPGIETQYF
TRBJ2-7 | TRBV10-3 | 13 | TRBD2 | . | TGTGCCATCACCCCTGGGACTAGCTACGAGCAGTACTTC | CAITPGTSYEQYF
TRBJ1-4 | TRBV5-1 | 17 | . | few | TGCGCCAGCAGCTTGGCCGGACAGTCGGGTATTAATGAAAAACTGTTTTTT | CASSLAGQSGINEKLFF
TRBJ1-4 | TRBV12-3/TRBV12-4 | 14 | . | few | TGTGCCAGCAGTTTCGGCCAGGGGCATGAAAAACTGTTTTTT | CASSFGQGHEKLFF
TRBJ2-2 | TRBV5-1 | 15 | TRBD2 | . | TGCGACAGCAGCCCGGGACTAGAGGGCACCGGGGAGCTGTTTTTT | CDSSPGLEGTGELFF
TRBJ2-7 | TRBV6-2/TRBV6-3 | 13 | . | many | TGTGCCAGCAGTTACCATCAGACTTACGAGCAGTACTTC | CASSYHQTYEQYF
TRBJ1-2 | TRBV18 | 15 | TRBD1 | few | TGTGCCAGCTCACCAGCCGTTACCGGGACAGGAGGCTACACCTTC | CASSPAVTGTGGYTF
TRBJ2-2 | TRBV5-1 | 15 | TRBD2 | . | TGCGCCAGCAGCTCCGCTAGCGGGGTCGGCGGGGAGCTGTTTTTT | CASSSASGVGGELFF
TRBJ2-1 | TRBV7-9 | 14 | . | . | TGTGCCAGCAGCTTTCTAGATTCCTACAATGAGCAGTTCTTC | CASSFLDSYNEQFF
TRBJ1-1 | TRBV29-1 | 14 | . | . | TGCAGCGTCAGACTCCTCAGACGCGGCACTGAAGCTTTCTTT | CSVRLLRRGTEAFF
TRBJ1-3 | TRBV12-3/TRBV12-4 | 15 | . | . | TGTGCCAGCAGTTTAGAAGGGGGAACTGGAAACACCATATATTTT | CASSLEGGTGNTIYF
TRBJ2-6 | TRBV28 | 14 | . | few | TGTGCCAGCACTGTTGCCTCTGGGGCCAACGTCCTGACTTTC | CASTVASGANVLTF
TRBJ2-7 | TRBV12-3/TRBV12-4 | 14 | TRBD1 | many | TGTGCCAGCAGCCGAGGACAGGGTCAAGGGGAGCAGTACTTC | CASSRGQGQGEQYF
TRBJ2-2 | TRBV6-2/TRBV6-3 | 16 | TRBD1 | many | TGTGCCAGCAGTTACCGACAGGGGACGAACACCGGGGAGCTGTTTTTT | CASSYRQGTNTGELFF